This T cell receptor beta chain was recovered during a study of control samples from healthy donors and cancer patients. Produced via immunoSEQ multiplex PCR; TCRdb's table is partial and in-frame only. This sample has about 48,000 clones, with nearly 95% found just once. Specimen: PBMCs. This sequence originates from a woman between 50 and 59 years old with head and neck cancer.

The CDR3 DNA follows: TGCGCCAGCAGCCCCTTGACAGGGGTCGAAAAACTGTTTTTT. Its protein product is CASSPLTGVEKLFF. The V gene is TRBV5-1, the J gene TRBJ1-4, with TRBD1 identical over 8 bases. V shed 4 bases, J shed 8 bases, and the junction held 7 bases outside the gene matches. Germline CDR1 SGHRS, CDR2 YFSETQ. The CDR3 is 14 residues long.